Below are 26 T cell receptor beta chains sequenced from a single sample in a study of long-term antiretroviral therapy in people with HIV. At the survey level, the v3.0 immunoSEQ assay was run. TCRdb's table, derived via immunoSEQ multiplex PCR, lists solely in-frame clones and lacks some. The sample records tens of thousands of clones, 75% to 85% being singletons. The sequencing here drew on unsorted PBMCs, taken roughly 3.5 years after starting antiretroviral therapy. Receptor source: a man younger than 35 with HIV.

This clone was seen once. The chain uses TRBV27 and TRBJ2-5, with 10 bases lining up with TRBD1. Germline V gene data show CDR1 as MNHEY and CDR2 as SMNVEV (reference sequence). CDR3 length: 16 residues. With V trimmed by 8 bases and J by 4 bases, 13 bases remained unmatched. The CDR3 loop reads CASSILPGQGRETQYF. The CDR3, as DNA: TGTGCCAGCTCCATCCTGCCGGGACAGGGGAGAGAGACCCAGTACTTC.

The chain uses TRBV9 and TRBJ2-7; D possibly corresponds to TRBD1 (8 bases). Germline V gene lookup returns CDR1 SGDLS and CDR2 YYNGEE. The CDR3 has 14 residues. The V end lost 4 bases, the J end lost 7 bases, and 18 bases lay between the germline ends. The CDR3 is CASSPRTGRGEQYF. Written as DNA, the CDR3 is TGTGCCAGCAGCCCAAGGACAGGGAGGGGAGAGCAGTACTTC.

The CDR3, as DNA: TGTGCCAGCAGCGTAGACTTAGAGACCCAGTACTTC. It translates to CASSVDLETQYF. The chain has TRBV9 and TRBJ2-5, with D uncertain. V was trimmed by 0 bases and J by 4 bases, leaving 4 bases between them. Germline-derived CDR1 and CDR2 are SGDLS and YYNGEE. The length of the CDR3 is 12 residues.

In this sample, this clone turned up a few times. This chain links TRBV19 with TRBJ1-5, with a weak D call TRBD1 (6 bases). Per the germline V gene, CDR1 is LNHDA and CDR2 is SQIVND (reference sequence). V was clipped by 6 bases and J by 1 base, with 10 bases between them. The CDR3 runs 14 residues. CDR3 in DNA: TGTGCCAGTAGGCAGGGGATGAGCAATCAGCCCCAGCATTTT. Protein product: CASRQGMSNQPQHF.

This chain connects TRBV10-1 to TRBJ2-3, with TRBD2 identical over 12 bases. The CDR3 runs to 16 residues. The ends lost 5 bases at V and 3 bases at J; junction bases unmatched: 6. Germline values: CDR1 WNHNN, CDR2 SYGVQD (reference sequence). This CDR3 is CASSLWTSGETDTQYF. Here the CDR3 DNA reads TGCGCCAGCAGTCTTTGGACTAGCGGGGAAACAGATACGCAGTATTTT.

V and J are TRBV7-9 and TRBJ1-2, with 7 positions matching TRBD1. V lost 5 bases and J lost 8; bases outside the gene matches: 17. The CDR3 spans 16 residues. Germline loops: CDR1 SEHNR, CDR2 FQNEAQ (reference sequence). CDR3 sequence (DNA): TGTGCCAGCAGCCAAGCGATTCTGACAGGGAAGAGGGGCTACACCTTC. It is translated as CASSQAILTGKRGYTF.

V usage is TRBV20-1 and J usage is TRBJ1-5; D unclear. Germline lookup yields CDR1 DFQATT and CDR2 SNEGSKA (reference sequence). V gave up 8 bases and J gave up 4 bases, with 6 bases separating them. The CDR3 totals 10 residues. The CDR3 is CSTSNQPQHF. CDR3 bases: TGCAGTACTTCGAATCAGCCCCAGCATTTT.

This chain joins TRBV10-3 and TRBJ2-7; 10 bases align to TRBD1. The CDR3 is made up of 17 amino acids. Germline CDR1 reads ENHRY; CDR2 reads SYGVKD. Unmatched junction bases numbered 11, after V lost 4 bases and J lost 2 bases. For the CDR3, the DNA is TGTGCCATCAGTGGTGGGGGGACAGGGGAATTCGCCTACGAGCAGTACTTC. As protein: CAISGGGTGEFAYEQYF.

V gene TRBV19 combines with J gene TRBJ1-2; D may be TRBD1 (6 bases). The CDR3 extends over 17 amino acids. In germline, CDR1 is LNHDA, CDR2 SQIVND (reference sequence). V gave up 4 bases and J gave up 4 bases, with 22 bases separating them. CDR3 amino acids: CASSRLLRTVISYGYTF. Written as DNA, the CDR3 is TGTGCCAGTAGTAGGCTCCTTAGGACAGTGATTTCCTATGGCTACACCTTC.

The V call is TRBV5-4, the J call TRBJ1-1; possibly TRBD1 for D (5 bases). V gave up 1 base and J gave up 6 bases, with 16 bases separating them. The germline gives CDR1 SGHNT, CDR2 YYREEE (reference sequence). The CDR3 consists of 15 residues. The CDR3 DNA follows: TGTGCCAGCAGCTTGTTTAGGCAGGGCCGGTCTGAAGCTTTCTTT. It translates to CASSLFRQGRSEAFF.

The genes are TRBV14 and TRBJ2-1, with 7 bases matching TRBD2. CDR3 length: 14 residues. CDR1 and CDR2 (germline): SGHDN, FVKESK. V lost 1 base, J lost 3 bases, and 0 bases stayed unmatched. CDR3 sequence: CASSQGGGYNEQFF. The CDR3 bases are TGTGCCAGCAGCCAAGGGGGGGGCTACAATGAGCAGTTCTTC.

This clone was seen just once. This chain uses TRBV5-4 with TRBJ1-1; TRBD1 matches 7 bases. Trimming removed 4 bases from V and 11 bases from J; junction bases left unmatched: 11. This CDR3 contains 13 residues. The germline V gene has CDR1 SGHNT and CDR2 YYREEE (reference sequence). CDR3 residues: CASSPDRVIGAFF. The CDR3 bases are TGTGCCAGCAGCCCCGACAGGGTAATTGGGGCTTTCTTT.

The V and J genes are TRBV10-3 and TRBJ2-6; possibly TRBD1 for D (6 bases). The CDR3 is 17 amino acids. Germline assignment: CDR1 ENHRY and CDR2 SYGVKD. V was trimmed by 7 bases and J by 0 bases, leaving 16 bases between them. The CDR3 loop reads CAIIRDITGSGANVLTF. DNA of the CDR3: TGTGCCATCATTCGGGACATCACTGGCTCTGGGGCCAACGTCCTGACTTTC.

This chain uses TRBV9 with TRBJ1-1, with 7 bases matching TRBD1. Trimming took 3 bases from V and 0 from J; bases not matched to a gene: 2. This CDR3 is built from 14 residues. Germline assignment: CDR1 SGDLS and CDR2 YYNGEE. The CDR3 DNA reads as TGTGCCAGCAGCGCGACAGGGATGAACACTGAAGCTTTCTTT. The encoded protein is CASSATGMNTEAFF.

The rearrangement links TRBV5-5 to TRBJ1-1; 8 bases match TRBD1. V lost 2 bases to trimming and J lost 3 bases; unmatched junction nucleotides: 9. Per the germline V gene, CDR1 is SGHKS and CDR2 is YYEKEE (reference sequence). The CDR3 is 16 residues long. The CDR3 spells CASSLRQGFGDTEAFF. The CDR3 nucleotides are TGTGCCAGCAGCTTACGACAGGGGTTTGGCGACACTGAAGCTTTCTTT.

The chain couples TRBV11-2 to TRBJ2-1; D is unclear. Deletions cut 0 bases from V and 15 bases from J, with 9 bases between. The germline V gene has CDR1 SGHAT and CDR2 FQNNGV. The CDR3 runs 11 residues. CDR3 amino acids: CASSLDSGRFF. Written as DNA, the CDR3 is TGTGCCAGCAGCTTAGACTCGGGTCGGTTCTTC.

The chain carries TRBV12-5 and TRBJ1-2; 7 bases agree with TRBD1. V trimming: 6 bases; J trimming: 2 bases; junction bases outside the gene matches: 6. Germline V gene sequence: CDR1 LGHNT, CDR2 FRNRAP. This CDR3 has 14 amino acids. CDR3 in amino acids: CASGPLTGNYGYTF. The CDR3 DNA is TGTGCTAGTGGACCTCTGACAGGGAACTATGGCTACACCTTC.

The CDR3 bases are TGTGCCAGCAGCCGAAATGAAAAACTGTTTTTT. Translation gives CASSRNEKLFF. This chain uses TRBV7-9 with TRBJ1-4; D unresolved. This CDR3 is built from 11 residues. CDR1 SEHNR and CDR2 FQNEAQ come from the germline V gene (reference sequence). V lost 5 bases and J lost 5, with 3 bases in between.

This chain links TRBV7-2 with TRBJ2-1; 9 positions agree with TRBD2. Germline V gene data show CDR1 as SGHTA and CDR2 as FQGNSA. The CDR3 covers 17 residues. V was clipped by 2 bases and J by 12 bases; unmatched bases: 17. This CDR3 reads CASSLLYRIAAGGPQFF. In DNA, the CDR3 is TGTGCCAGCAGCTTATTGTATCGTATTGCGGCGGGAGGGCCGCAGTTCTTC.

This chain joins TRBV18 and TRBJ2-7; D ambiguous. Germline CDR1 KGHSH, CDR2 LQKENI. V was trimmed by 2 bases and J by 5 bases, leaving 7 bases between them. The CDR3 totals 12 residues. CDR3 sequence: CASSPSSHEQYF. The CDR3, as DNA: TGTGCCAGCTCACCATCCAGCCACGAGCAGTACTTC.

The chain recombines TRBV28 with TRBJ1-1, with D hard to call. This CDR3 region has 14 residues. Germline assignment: CDR1 MDHEN and CDR2 SYDVKM. V lost 4 bases, J lost 0 bases, and 9 bases lay in between. CDR3 sequence: CASSWTDMNTEAFF. CDR3 in DNA: TGTGCCAGCAGTTGGACCGATATGAACACTGAAGCTTTCTTT. The variable domain in full, with the rest retrieved from reference TRBV28 and TRBJ1-1, is DVKVTQSSRYLVKRTGEKVFLECVQDMDHENMFWYRQDPGLGLRLIYFSYDVKMKEKGDIPEGYSVSREKKERFSLILESASTNQTSMYLCASSWTDMNTEAFFGQGTRLTVV.

The chain uses TRBV12-5 and TRBJ2-7; TRBD2 might be the D (6 bases). CDR1 and CDR2 (germline): LGHNT, FRNRAP. CDR3 size: 16 residues. Trimming shortened V by 4 bases and J by 3 bases, and 19 bases separated the two germline ends. The CDR3 nucleotides read TGTGCTAGTGGTTCGCCCCGAACTAGCCTCCTCTACGAGCAGTACTTC. As protein: CASGSPRTSLLYEQYF.

Worth noting for this clone: At the DNA level, this CDR3 is encoded by other sequences in the same sample as well. This chain joins TRBV7-8 and TRBJ1-5; D is ambiguous. V lost 0 bases and J 0 bases, leaving 6 bases between the germline ends. From germline, CDR1 is SGHVS and CDR2 FQNEAQ. This CDR3 spans 15 amino acids. CDR3 nucleotides: TGTGCCAGCAGCTTAGCTGGGAATAGCAATCAGCCCCAGCATTTT. This encodes CASSLAGNSNQPQHF.

CDR3 loop: CASSPSLDRHMNTEAFF. The DNA for the CDR3 is TGTGCCAGCAGCCCATCCTTAGATCGACACATGAACACTGAAGCTTTCTTT. The chain joins TRBV7-2 to TRBJ1-1; unclear D gene. V was shortened by 5 bases and J by 0 bases, with 19 bases between the two germline ends. Per germline, CDR1 SGHTA and CDR2 FQGNSA. The length of the CDR3 is 17 residues.

The V call is TRBV6-5, the J call TRBJ2-7, with D hard to call. V lost 2 bases, J lost 2 bases, and 7 bases lay in between. Germline CDR1 and CDR2: MNHEY and SVGAGI. The CDR3 length is 13 residues. The CDR3 region has the DNA TGTGCCAGCAGTTACGGGGTCACCTACGAGCAGTACTTC. This codes for CASSYGVTYEQYF.

This clone showed up just a few times. The rearrangement uses TRBV28 and TRBJ2-7; possibly TRBD2 for D (5 bases). V was pared by 6 bases and J by 3 bases, with 15 bases between. This CDR3 contains 14 residues. Germline-derived CDR1 and CDR2 are MDHEN and SYDVKM. Written as DNA, the CDR3 is TGTGCCAGCAGCAACACCGGGAAGAGCTACGAGCAGTACTTC. Translated, it gives CASSNTGKSYEQYF.